A single sample gave rise to the 17 T cell receptor beta chains below, sequenced in a study of blood T cell repertoires in COVID-19. Sequenced by immunoSEQ multiplex PCR; TCRdb stores in-frame clones only, minus some. This sample has about 87,000 clones, with approximately 82% found just once. Sequenced input: peripheral blood. The receptors come from a woman between 70 and 85 years old with acute or convalescent COVID-19.

This chain connects TRBV7-6 to TRBJ2-7; 8 positions match TRBD1. The CDR3 runs to 16 residues. The V and J ends lost 5 bases and 0 bases, in that order; junction bases with no gene match: 9. CDR1 SGHVS and CDR2 FNYEAQ come from the germline V gene. In nucleotides, the CDR3 is TGTGCCAGCAGCCCCCGACAGGGGATTAACTCCTACGAGCAGTACTTC. As protein: CASSPRQGINSYEQYF.

Regarding this clone: Germline and junction disagree at one end, which may indicate a read error. This rearrangement joins TRBV7-7 to TRBJ2-1, with 11 bases matching TRBD2. Germline CDR1 and CDR2: SSHAT and FNYEAQ (reference sequence). The CDR3 sequence is 14 residues long. CDR3 bases: TGTGCTAGCAGCCTTAGCGGGGGGGCCGATGAGCAGTTCTTC. It yields the protein CASSLSGGADEQFF.

The chain recombines TRBV24-1 with TRBJ1-5; 8 positions agree with TRBD1. This CDR3 comprises 16 residues. The V gene's germline CDR1 is KGHDR and CDR2 SFDVKD. The trim removed 2 bases at V and 3 bases at J, leaving 5 bases unmatched. CDR3 DNA: TGTGCCACCAGTGATTCGACAGGGGCCCTCAATCAGCCCCAGCATTTT. Translation gives CATSDSTGALNQPQHF.

This rearrangement joins TRBV29-1 to TRBJ1-2; D may be TRBD1 (5 bases). This CDR3 is 12 amino acids long. The germline CDR1 and CDR2 sequences are SQVTM and ANQGSEA. Deletions cut 4 bases from V and 6 bases from J, with 12 bases between. Here the CDR3 reads CSVGGGVNGYTF. The CDR3 DNA reads as TGCAGCGTTGGGGGCGGTGTTAATGGCTACACCTTC. Based on the CDR3 plus reference TRBV29-1 and TRBJ1-2, the full variable domain is SAVISQKPSRDICQRGTSLTIQCQVDSQVTMMFWYRQQPGQSLTLIATANQGSEATYESGFVIDKFPISRPNLTFSTLTVSNMSPEDSSIYLCSVGGGVNGYTFGSGTRLTVV.

There are a few counts of this clone. The rearrangement links TRBV18 to TRBJ1-2; TRBD1 aligns across 8 bases. This CDR3 spans 15 amino acids. The trim removed 3 bases at V and 7 bases at J, leaving 10 bases unmatched. CDR1 is KGHSH and CDR2 is LQKENI in the germline V gene. Here the CDR3 DNA reads TGTGCCAGCTCACCGGGAGACAGGGGAAGTAGTGGCTACACCTTC. As protein: CASSPGDRGSSGYTF.

The chain links TRBV18 to TRBJ2-1, with a weak D call TRBD2 (5 bases). The CDR3 spans 13 residues. Germline V gene sequence: CDR1 KGHSH, CDR2 LQKENI. Trimming shortened V by 3 bases and J by 7 bases, and 10 bases separated the two germline ends. CDR3 coding DNA: TGTGCCAGCTCACCGAGAAGAGGGAATGAGCAGTTCTTC. Its protein product is CASSPRRGNEQFF.

This rearrangement joins TRBV5-5 to TRBJ1-1, with 9 bases lining up with TRBD1. This CDR3 comprises 16 residues. In germline, CDR1 is SGHKS, CDR2 YYEKEE (reference sequence). J was trimmed by 8 bases and V by 0 bases; bases with no gene match: 11. This CDR3 reads CASSLAQDRGIFEAFF. The CDR3 nucleotides read TGTGCCAGCAGCTTGGCTCAGGACAGGGGTATCTTCGAAGCTTTCTTT.

The chain's CDR3 is CASSYFRGTGVGGYTF. Written as DNA, the CDR3 is TGTGCCAGCAGTTACTTTAGAGGGACAGGAGTGGGCGGCTACACCTTC. This rearrangement joins TRBV6-5 to TRBJ1-2, with 8 bases identical to TRBD1. The V segment lost 1 base and the J segment 8 bases; nucleotides outside the gene matches: 12. This CDR3 contains 16 residues. Germline V lookup: CDR1 MNHEY, CDR2 SVGAGI.

This clone is a singleton in its sample. The chain is built from TRBV29-1 and TRBJ1-1; tentatively, D is TRBD1 (6 bases). The CDR3 contains 13 residues. V was clipped by 2 bases and J by 1 base, with 8 bases between them. Germline V gives CDR1 SQVTM, CDR2 ANQGSEA. The CDR3 DNA is TGCAGCGTTGAAACCAGGGGGAACACTGAAGCTTTCTTT. This translates into CSVETRGNTEAFF.

V gene TRBV11-3 combines with J gene TRBJ1-1, with D perhaps TRBD1 (5 bases). Germline CDR1 and CDR2: SGHNT and YENEEA. The germline V and J ends were trimmed by 5 bases and 0 bases, with 10 bases remaining between them. The CDR3 sequence is 14 residues long. The CDR3 protein is CASSPWGVNTEAFF. As DNA, the CDR3 is TGTGCCAGCAGCCCCTGGGGGGTGAACACTGAAGCTTTCTTT.

On this clone: One end of the junction varies from germline; a read error may be responsible. The CDR3 loop reads CASSSRTVLNTGELFF. The CDR3 nucleotides are TGTGCTAGCAGCTCCCGGACAGTATTGAACACCGGGGAGCTGTTTTTT. V is TRBV7-7 and J is TRBJ2-2, with D possibly TRBD1 on 6 matching bases. This CDR3 region has 16 residues. Germline loops: CDR1 SSHAT, CDR2 FNYEAQ (reference sequence).

This clone appeared once. V gene TRBV6-1 combines with J gene TRBJ2-3; 10 nucleotides agree with TRBD2. The CDR3 is 15 residues long. J gave up 8 bases and V 2 bases, and 7 bases lay outside the gene matches. The germline CDR1 and CDR2 sequences are MNHNS and SASEGT. As DNA, the CDR3 is TGTGCCAGCAGTGAAAGGCGGATAGCGGGGGGTACGCAGTATTTT. Encoded protein: CASSERRIAGGTQYF.

This clone appeared a few times. The rearrangement links TRBV6-5 to TRBJ1-1; a possible D gene is TRBD1 (6 bases). The ends were cut back, 4 bases at V and 6 bases at J, with 12 bases in the middle. This CDR3 contains 13 residues. Germline V gives CDR1 MNHEY, CDR2 SVGAGI. CDR3 nucleotides: TGTGCCAGCAGTTGGCAGGGGCTTTCTGAAGCTTTCTTT. Amino acid sequence: CASSWQGLSEAFF.

The chain has TRBV12-2 and TRBJ2-3; TRBD1, the table's D call, was not compared with the DNA. TRBV12-2 is assigned pseudogene status. This CDR3 is built from 18 residues. The DNA of the CDR3 is TGTGCAAGTCGCTTAGCGGGGACAGGAGAGACTAGCACAGATACGCAGTATTTT. Its protein is CASRLAGTGETSTDTQYF.

V and J are TRBV30 and TRBJ1-6, with D perhaps matching TRBD1 (6 bases). Germline assignment: CDR1 GTSNPN and CDR2 SVGIG (reference sequence). Trimming removed 3 bases at V and 6 bases at J, with 12 bases between. This CDR3 region has 14 residues. The CDR3 DNA reads as TGTGCCTGGAGCAGGGGCGGTGGTAATTCACCCCTCCACTTT. Its protein is CAWSRGGGNSPLHF.

The CDR3 sequence is CASSLSWGVQETQYF. In DNA form, the CDR3 reads TGTGCCAGCAGTTTATCTTGGGGGGTCCAAGAGACCCAGTACTTC. The rearrangement links TRBV27 to TRBJ2-5; a weak D match, TRBD2 (6 bases). CDR1 and CDR2 from the germline V gene are MNHEY and SMNVEV (reference sequence). Trimming cost V 0 bases and J 1 base, with 9 bases left between them. This CDR3 comprises 15 residues.

The rearrangement joins TRBV5-4 to TRBJ1-1, with 10 bases fitting TRBD1. V shed 0 bases and J 0 bases; nucleotides not matched to a gene: 2. Germline CDR1 and CDR2: SGHNT and YYREEE (reference sequence). The CDR3 is 16 amino acids. Written as DNA, the CDR3 is TGTGCCAGCAGCTTGGAGGGACAGGGGATGAACACTGAAGCTTTCTTT. This encodes CASSLEGQGMNTEAFF.